This TCR beta chain was documented in a study of beta chain features in type 1 diabetes. On this clone: The antigen remains undetermined.

The CDR3 spans 11 residues. Trimming took off 6 bases at V and 4 bases at J, with 9 bases between the two ends. Germline V lookup: CDR1 GTSNPN, CDR2 SVGIG (reference sequence). Sequenced material consisted of expressed TCRB transcripts (all of the isolated RNA was reverse transcribed). Sequencing used immunoSEQ multiplex PCR; TCRdb keeps in-frame clones, though not all of them. The data hold roughly 730,000 clones, with 13% observed a single time. Points from the study as a whole: Naive, central memory and regulatory TCRB repertoires appeared more similar among patients than healthy donors. Within each of all four CD4+ subsets, Type 1 diabetes patients had TCRB CDR3s that were moderately but significantly shorter.

The genes are TRBV30 and TRBJ2-5; D is unresolved. This receptor was obtained from a man aged 18 to 30 with type 1 diabetes. Sequenced: naive CD4+ T cells from blood. This CDR3 is CACLNRETQYF. Here the CDR3 DNA reads TGTGCCTGTTTGAATAGAGAGACCCAGTACTTC.